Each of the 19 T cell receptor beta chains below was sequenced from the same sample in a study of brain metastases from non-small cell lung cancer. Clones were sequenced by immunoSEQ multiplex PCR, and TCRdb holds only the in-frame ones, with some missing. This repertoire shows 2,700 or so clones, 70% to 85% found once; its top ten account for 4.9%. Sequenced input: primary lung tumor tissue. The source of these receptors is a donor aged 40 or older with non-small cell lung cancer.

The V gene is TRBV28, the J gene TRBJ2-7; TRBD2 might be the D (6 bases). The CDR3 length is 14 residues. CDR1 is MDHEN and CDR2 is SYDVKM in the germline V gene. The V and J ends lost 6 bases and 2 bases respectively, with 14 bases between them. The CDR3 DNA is TGTGCCAGCAGGGGAGGTCGGATTACCTACGAGCAGTACTTC. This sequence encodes CASRGGRITYEQYF.

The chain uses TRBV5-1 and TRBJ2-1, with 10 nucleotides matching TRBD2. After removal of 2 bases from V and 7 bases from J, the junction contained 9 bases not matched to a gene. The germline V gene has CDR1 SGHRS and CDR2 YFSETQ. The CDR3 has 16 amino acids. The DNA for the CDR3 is TGCGCCAGCAGCTTATATAGCGGGAGGTTCGGGAATGAGCAGTTCTTC. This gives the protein CASSLYSGRFGNEQFF. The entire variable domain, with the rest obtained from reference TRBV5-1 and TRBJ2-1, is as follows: KAGVTQTPRYLIKTRGQQVTLSCSPISGHRSVSWYQQTPGQGLQFLFEYFSETQRNKGNFPGRFSGRQFSNSRSEMNVSTLELGDSALYLCASSLYSGRFGNEQFFGPGTRLTVL.

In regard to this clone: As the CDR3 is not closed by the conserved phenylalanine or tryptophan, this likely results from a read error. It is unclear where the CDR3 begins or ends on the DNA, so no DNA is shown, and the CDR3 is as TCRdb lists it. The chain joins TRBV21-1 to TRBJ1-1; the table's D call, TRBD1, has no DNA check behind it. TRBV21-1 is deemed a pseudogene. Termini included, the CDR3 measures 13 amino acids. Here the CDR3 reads CASSNRQGDLRGS.

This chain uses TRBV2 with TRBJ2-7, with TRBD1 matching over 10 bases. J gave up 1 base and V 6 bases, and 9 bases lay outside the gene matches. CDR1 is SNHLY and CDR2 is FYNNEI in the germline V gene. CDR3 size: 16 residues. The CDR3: CASSGQGDTRSYEQYF. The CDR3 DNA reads TGTGCCAGCAGCGGACAGGGGGACACACGTTCCTACGAGCAGTACTTC.

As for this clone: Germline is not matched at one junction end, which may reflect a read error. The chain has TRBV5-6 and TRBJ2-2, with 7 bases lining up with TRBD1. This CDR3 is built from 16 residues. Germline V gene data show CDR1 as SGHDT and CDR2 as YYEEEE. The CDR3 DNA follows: TGTGCCAGCAGCTTGCCACGGGACAGATTGACCGGGGAGCTATTTTTT. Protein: CASSLPRDRLTGELFF.

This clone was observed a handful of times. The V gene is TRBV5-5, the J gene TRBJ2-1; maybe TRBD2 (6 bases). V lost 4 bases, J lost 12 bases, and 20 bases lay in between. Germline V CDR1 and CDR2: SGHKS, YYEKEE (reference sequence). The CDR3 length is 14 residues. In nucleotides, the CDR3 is TGTGCCAGCAGCCCGATACGGACGGCCGGGGGGCAGTTCTTC. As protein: CASSPIRTAGGQFF.

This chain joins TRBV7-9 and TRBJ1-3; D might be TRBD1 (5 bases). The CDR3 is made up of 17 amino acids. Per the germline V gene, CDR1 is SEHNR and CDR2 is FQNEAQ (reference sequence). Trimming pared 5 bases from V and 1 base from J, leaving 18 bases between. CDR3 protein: CASSPLWGSLSGNTIYF. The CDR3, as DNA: TGTGCCAGCAGCCCCCTCTGGGGCTCTCTTTCTGGAAACACCATATATTTT. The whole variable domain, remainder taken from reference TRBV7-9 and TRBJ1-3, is DTGVSQNPRHKITKRGQNVTFRCDPISEHNRLYWYRQTLGQGPEFLTYFQNEAQLEKSRLLSDRFSAERPKGSFSTLEIQRTEQGDSAMYLCASSPLWGSLSGNTIYFGEGSWLTVV.

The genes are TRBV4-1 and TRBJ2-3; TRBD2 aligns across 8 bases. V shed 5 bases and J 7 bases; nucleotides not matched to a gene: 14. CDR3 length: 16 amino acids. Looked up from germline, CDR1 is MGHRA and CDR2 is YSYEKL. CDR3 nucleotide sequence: TGCGCCAGCAGCGCCACTAGCGGCCGCCGACTTTATACGCAGTATTTT. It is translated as CASSATSGRRLYTQYF.

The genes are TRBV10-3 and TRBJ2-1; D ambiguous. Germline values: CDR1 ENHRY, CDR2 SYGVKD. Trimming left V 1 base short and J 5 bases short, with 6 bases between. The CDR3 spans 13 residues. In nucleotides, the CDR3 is TGTGCCATCAGTGAGTTGCAAGACAATGAGCAGTTCTTC. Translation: CAISELQDNEQFF.

The CDR3 protein is CASSPEVGSGNTIYF. The CDR3 DNA is TGTGCCAGCAGCCCTGAGGTAGGCTCTGGAAACACCATATATTTT. The chain carries TRBV5-4 and TRBJ1-3; D unresolved. Germline-derived CDR1 and CDR2 are SGHNT and YYREEE (reference sequence). The length of the CDR3 is 15 residues. V dropped 4 bases and J dropped 0 bases, with 11 bases sitting between them.

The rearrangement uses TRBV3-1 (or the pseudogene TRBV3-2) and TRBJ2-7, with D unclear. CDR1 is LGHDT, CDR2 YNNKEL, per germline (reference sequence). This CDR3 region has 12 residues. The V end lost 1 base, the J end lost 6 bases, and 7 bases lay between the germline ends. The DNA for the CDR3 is TGTGCCAGCAGCCAAGGAACCCTCGAGCAGTACTTC. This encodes CASSQGTLEQYF.

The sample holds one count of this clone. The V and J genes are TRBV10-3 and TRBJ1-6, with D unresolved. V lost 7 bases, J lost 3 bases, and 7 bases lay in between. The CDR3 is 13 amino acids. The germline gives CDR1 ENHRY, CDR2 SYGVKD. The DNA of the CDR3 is TGTGCCATCACCGGGGACTATAATTCACCCCTCCACTTT. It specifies CAITGDYNSPLHF.

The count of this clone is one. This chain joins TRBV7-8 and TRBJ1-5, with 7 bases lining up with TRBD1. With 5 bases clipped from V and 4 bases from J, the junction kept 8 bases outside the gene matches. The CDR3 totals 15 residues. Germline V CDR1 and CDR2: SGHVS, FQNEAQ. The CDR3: CASSRDRAGNQPQHF. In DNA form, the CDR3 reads TGTGCCAGCAGCCGTGACAGGGCCGGGAATCAGCCCCAGCATTTT.

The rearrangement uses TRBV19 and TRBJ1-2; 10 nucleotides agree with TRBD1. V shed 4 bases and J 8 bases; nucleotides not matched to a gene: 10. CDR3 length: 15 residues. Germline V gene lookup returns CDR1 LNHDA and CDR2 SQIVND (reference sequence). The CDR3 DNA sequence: TGTGCCAGTAGTAACGAGAGACAGGGGGCCCGAGGCTACACCTTC. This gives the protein CASSNERQGARGYTF.

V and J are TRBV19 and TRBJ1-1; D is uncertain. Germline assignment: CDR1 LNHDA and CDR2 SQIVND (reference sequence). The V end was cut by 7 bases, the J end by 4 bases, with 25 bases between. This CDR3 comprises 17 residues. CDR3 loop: CASNILYFGYRGTEAFF. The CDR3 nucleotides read TGTGCCAGTAATATTCTGTATTTTGGCTATCGGGGCACTGAAGCTTTCTTT.

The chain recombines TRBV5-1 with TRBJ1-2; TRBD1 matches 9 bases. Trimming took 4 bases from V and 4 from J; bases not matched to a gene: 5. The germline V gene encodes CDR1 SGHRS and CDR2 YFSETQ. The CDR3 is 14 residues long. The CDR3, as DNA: TGCGCCAGCAGCGTGGACAGGGGAAGCTATGGCTACACCTTC. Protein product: CASSVDRGSYGYTF.

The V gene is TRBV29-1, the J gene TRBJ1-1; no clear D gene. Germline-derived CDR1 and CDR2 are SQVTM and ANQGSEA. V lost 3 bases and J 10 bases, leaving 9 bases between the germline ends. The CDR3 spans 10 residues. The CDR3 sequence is CSVDALGAFF. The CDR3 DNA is TGCAGCGTTGACGCACTCGGAGCTTTCTTT.

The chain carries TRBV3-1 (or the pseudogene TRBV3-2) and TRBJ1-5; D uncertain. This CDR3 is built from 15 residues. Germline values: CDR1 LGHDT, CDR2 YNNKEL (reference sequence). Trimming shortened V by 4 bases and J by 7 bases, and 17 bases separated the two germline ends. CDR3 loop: CASSLGLTLWQPQHF. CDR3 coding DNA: TGTGCCAGCAGCCTGGGTCTTACACTCTGGCAGCCCCAGCATTTT.

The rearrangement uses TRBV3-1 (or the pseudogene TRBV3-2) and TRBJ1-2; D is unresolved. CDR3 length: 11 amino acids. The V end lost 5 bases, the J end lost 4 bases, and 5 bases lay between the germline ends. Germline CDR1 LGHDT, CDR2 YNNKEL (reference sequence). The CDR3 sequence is CASSTSYGYTF. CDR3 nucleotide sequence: TGTGCCAGCAGCACCTCCTATGGCTACACCTTC.